Below, one T cell receptor (beta chain) is given with its context. The data belong to a study of T-cell memory formation after mild COVID-19. TCRdb independently ran MiXCR on the 5' RACE reads; one entry per CDR3 protein. The repertoire holds 400,000 or so distinct CDR3 sequences, with around 19% as singletons. Germline V gene data show CDR1 as SEHNR and CDR2 as FQNEAQ (reference sequence). The CDR3 contains 13 residues. V was trimmed by 5 bases and J by 8 bases, leaving 15 bases between them. The specimen sequenced was PBMCs or a T cell subset sorted from them (not recorded which). J is TRBJ1-2 and V is TRBV7-9, with no clear D. The receptor was derived from an adult woman who had mild COVID-19 (a few samples of this study predate the infection). Cell type and time point are not known. CDR3 residues: CASSPPAGWGYTF. In DNA form, the CDR3 reads TGTGCCAGCAGCCCACCCGCAGGCTGGGGCTACACCTTC.